This TCR beta chain was recorded in a study of blood T cell repertoires in COVID-19. Overall study context: COVID-19 samples, acute and convalescent, were from the United States, Italy and Spain.

The junction had 7 bases not matched to a gene; V was cut back by 4 bases and J by 9 bases. The CDR3 length is 14 residues. The germline V gene has CDR1 WNHNN and CDR2 SYGVQD (reference sequence). This clone was counted a single time. Per the authors' pipeline: Amplification from reference gene primers served as the basis for estimated nucleated cell counts. Sequenced by immunoSEQ multiplex PCR; TCRdb stores in-frame clones only, minus some. The V and J calls and clone size are taken from that table; D and trimming were inferred from the DNA. The sample yields some 80,000 clones, under 85% seen once. This clonotype originated in a human donor in a cohort sampled during active COVID-19. The sample was peripheral blood. J is TRBJ2-1 and V is TRBV10-1; 9 bases are shared with TRBD2. CDR3 residues: CASSVAGGQGEQFF. DNA of the CDR3: TGCGCCAGCAGTGTTGCGGGGGGGCAGGGTGAGCAGTTCTTC.